Described below is a single T cell receptor beta chain sequence and its context. Time point meaning: pretreatment peripheral blood. This specimen belongs to a study of PD-L1 blockade in urothelial cancer. Across the study: At 6 weeks and at 3 weeks (second dose) after treatment start, blood was analyzed.

The CDR3 has 19 amino acids. Repertoires were generated with immunoSEQ multiplex PCR, while TCRdb's copy carries only in-frame clones and drops some. This sample has about 50,000 clones, with approximately 72% found just once. The rearrangement joins TRBV21-1 to TRBJ1-2; TRBD1 is taken as the D call from the table, unchecked against the DNA. TRBV21-1 is shown as a pseudogene. This TCR was sampled from a man aged 65-85 years with urothelial cancer. The sample here was PBMCs, taken around atezolizumab (anti-PD-L1) treatment. The DNA of the CDR3 is TGTGCCAGCAGCATCATCAAAGTGGGAACAGGGGACGTAAGCTATGGCTACACCTTC. The encoded protein is CASSIIKVGTGDVSYGYTF.